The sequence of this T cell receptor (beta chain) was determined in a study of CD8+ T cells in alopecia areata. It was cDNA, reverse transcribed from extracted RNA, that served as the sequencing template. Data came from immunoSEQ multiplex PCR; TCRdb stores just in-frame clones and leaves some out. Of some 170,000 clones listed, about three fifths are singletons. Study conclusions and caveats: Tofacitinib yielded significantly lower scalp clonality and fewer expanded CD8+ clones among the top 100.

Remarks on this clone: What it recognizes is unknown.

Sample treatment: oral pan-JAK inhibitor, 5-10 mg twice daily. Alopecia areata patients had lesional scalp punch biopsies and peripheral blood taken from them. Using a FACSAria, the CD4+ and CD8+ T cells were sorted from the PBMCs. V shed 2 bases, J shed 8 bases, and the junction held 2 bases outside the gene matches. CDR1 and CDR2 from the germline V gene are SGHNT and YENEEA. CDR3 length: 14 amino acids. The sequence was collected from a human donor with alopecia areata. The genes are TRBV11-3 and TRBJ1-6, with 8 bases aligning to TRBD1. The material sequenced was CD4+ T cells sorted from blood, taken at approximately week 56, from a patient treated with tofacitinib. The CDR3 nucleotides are TGTGCCAGCAGCTTATCAGGGGGCTATTCACCCCTCCACTTT. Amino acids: CASSLSGGYSPLHF. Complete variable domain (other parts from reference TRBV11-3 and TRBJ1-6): EAGVVQSPRYKIIEKKQPVAFWCNPISGHNTLYWYLQNLGQGPELLIRYENEEAVDDSQLPKDRFSAERLKGVDSTLKIQPAELGDSAVYLCASSLSGGYSPLHFGNGTRLTVT.